The 4 T cell receptor beta chains given below trace back to one sample, sequenced in a study of cytomegalovirus exposure and HLA in healthy donors. PCR amplification relied on 60 Vbeta primers (plus 13 Jbeta primers). Clones were sequenced by immunoSEQ multiplex PCR, and TCRdb holds only the in-frame ones, with some missing. The table shows around 97,000 clones, with approximately 73% occurring only once. Sequences were obtained from PBMCs. Every receptor here comes from a woman aged 18-29 years in good health and CMV-seropositive.

In this sample, this clone turned up a few times. The chain has TRBV5-4 and TRBJ2-7; 8 bases fit TRBD2. The CDR3 has 15 amino acids. Unmatched junction bases numbered 5, after V lost 3 bases and J lost 0 bases. Looked up from germline, CDR1 is SGHNT and CDR2 is YYREEE (reference sequence). The CDR3, as DNA: TGTGCCAGCAGCTCACTAGCGGTGAGCTCCTACGAGCAGTACTTC. Translated, it gives CASSSLAVSSYEQYF.

In this sample, this clone turned up once. The chain is built from TRBV9 and TRBJ2-3; D is perhaps TRBD2 (6 bases). Trimming cost V 0 bases and J 0 bases, with 11 bases left between them. The CDR3 spans 16 residues. Per germline, CDR1 SGDLS and CDR2 YYNGEE. CDR3 in DNA: TGTGCCAGCAGCGTAGCCGGGAGTGGGAGCACAGATACGCAGTATTTT. The encoded protein is CASSVAGSGSTDTQYF.

The chain joins TRBV2 to TRBJ1-5, with D uncertain. This CDR3 has 13 residues. Between the trimmed V and J ends, which lost 2 bases and 5 bases, there was a span of 7 bases. The germline V gene encodes CDR1 SNHLY and CDR2 FYNNEI. CDR3 residues: CASSEYEDQPQHF. The DNA of the CDR3 is TGTGCCAGCAGTGAATATGAGGATCAGCCCCAGCATTTT.

In this sample, this clone turned up once. This chain joins TRBV7-9 and TRBJ1-6, with D tentatively TRBD1 (6 bases). The CDR3 sequence is 13 residues long. V lost 2 bases, J lost 9 bases, and 8 bases lay in between. Germline V gives CDR1 SEHNR, CDR2 FQNEAQ (reference sequence). CDR3 sequence: CASSLPGVSPLHF. The CDR3 DNA reads TGTGCCAGCAGCTTACCAGGGGTTTCACCCCTCCACTTT.